Below, 3 T cell receptor beta chains from the same sample are listed, as sequenced in a study of T cells in Graves' hyperthyroidism and ophthalmopathy. Amplification of TCR beta CDR3 regions used RNA as the template. The primer set for the first-round RT-PCR of the TCR CDR3 was HTBI. TCRdb reprocessed the multiplex PCR reads with MiXCR, giving one entry per CDR3 protein. The table has 300,000 to 450,000 distinct CDR3 sequences, 11% to 15% seen once; the top ten hold approximately 10%. Sequencing used blood. The source is a woman aged 60-70 years with Graves' hyperthyroidism.

The chain recombines TRBV11-2 with TRBJ2-1; TRBD2 aligns across 10 bases. Trimming at V came to 5 bases and at J to 2 bases, leaving 18 bases not matched to a gene. The CDR3 totals 20 residues. Germline CDR1 SGHAT, CDR2 FQNNGV. Here the CDR3 reads CASSLGRKLAGRRTYNEQFF. The CDR3 bases are TGTGCCAGCAGCCTCGGGAGGAAACTAGCGGGGCGTAGGACCTACAATGAGCAGTTCTTC.

This clonotype showed up many times. The rearrangement links TRBV5-1 to TRBJ2-2; D uncertain. This CDR3 has 15 amino acids. V was clipped by 2 bases and J by 3 bases, with 11 bases between them. Per the germline V gene, CDR1 is SGHRS and CDR2 is YFSETQ. The CDR3 is CASSFGAGYTGELFF. In DNA, the CDR3 is TGCGCCAGCAGCTTCGGTGCAGGATACACCGGGGAGCTGTTTTTT.

The gene calls are TRBV19 and TRBJ1-5; a possible D gene is TRBD1 (6 bases). This CDR3 is built from 17 residues. Trimming left V 7 bases short and J 5 bases short, with 24 bases between. Looked up from germline, CDR1 is LNHDA and CDR2 is SQIVND (reference sequence). The CDR3 DNA is TGTGCCAGTACCGCCGATTATTATTACAGGGAAGATCAGCCCCAGCATTTT. Its protein product is CASTADYYYREDQPQHF.